These T cell receptor beta chains were read from a single sample in a study of CD8 T cells in ankylosing spondylitis. TCRdb re-called the 5' RACE reads through MiXCR, storing one row per CDR3 protein. In the table there are 310,000 or so distinct CDR3 sequences, about 20% of which are singletons. Sequences were obtained from blood, either unsorted or a sorted T cell fraction (not recorded which). The source of these receptors is a male donor with ankylosing spondylitis or in good health (not recorded which). CDR3s include the opening cysteine and the closing phenylalanine or tryptophan. The D gene is left open where the match is weak. The size field is filled for only some rows; it gives once, few, many or a size class.

TRBD2,TRBJ2-1,few,TRBV6-5,TGTGCCAGCAGTTACTCGAGTCAGCTAGCGGGAGCGGGGAATGAGCAGTTCTTC,CASSYSSQLAGAGNEQFF
TRBD1,TRBJ1-5,.,TRBV12-3/TRBV12-4,TGTGCCAGCACCCTAACAGGGGGGGTGGGTCAGCCCCAGCATTTT,CASTLTGGVGQPQHF
TRBD1,TRBJ1-1,few,TRBV5-1,TGCGCCAGCAGCTTGGCGACAGGGAGACGTCTGGCTGAAGCTTTCTTT,CASSLATGRRLAEAFF
TRBD2,TRBJ2-1,.,TRBV24-1,TGTGCCACCAGTGATCATGAAGTACTAGCGGGAGGGCTTAATGAGCAGTTCTTC,CATSDHEVLAGGLNEQFF
.,TRBJ1-2,.,TRBV4-2,TGTGCCAGCAGCCAAGATCTGGCCAGCATGAATGGCTACACCTTC,CASSQDLASMNGYTF
TRBD2,TRBJ2-3,.,TRBV29-1,TGCAGCGTAGCAGCACTAGCGGGGGGTCATGATACGCAGTATTTT,CSVAALAGGHDTQYF
.,TRBJ2-5,many,TRBV20-1,TGCAGTGCTAGCAAGTCGGGCGAGACCCAGTACTTC,CSASKSGETQYF
.,TRBJ1-2,few,TRBV20-1,TGCAGTGCTAGCCGAGGACAGCATACGGGCTACACCTTC,CSASRGQHTGYTF
TRBD2,TRBJ2-2,many,TRBV27,TGTGCCAGCAGTTTAAGCGGGACCTTGAACACCGGGGAGCTGTTTTTT,CASSLSGTLNTGELFF
TRBD1,TRBJ1-3,.,TRBV28,TGTGCCAGCAGTTCCCCGGGACAGCCGGGAGGGGCTGGAAACACCATATATTTT,CASSSPGQPGGAGNTIYF
.,TRBJ2-2,few,TRBV4-1,TGCGCCAGCAGCCAAGATCCTCCAGCGGAGAACACCGGGGAGCTGTTTTTT,CASSQDPPAENTGELFF
TRBD1,TRBJ1-2,few,TRBV5-1,TGCGCCAGCAGCTTGACAGGGGGTGGTGGCTATGGCTACACCTTC,CASSLTGGGGYGYTF
.,TRBJ2-1,.,TRBV28,TGTGCCAGCAGCCGCCAGGTAGTGAAATACAATGAGCAGTTCTTC,CASSRQVVKYNEQFF
TRBD2,TRBJ2-2,few,TRBV7-8,TGTGCCAGCCCTCCCCCGGGAGGCGGGGAGCTGTTTTTT,CASPPPGGGELFF
.,TRBJ2-1,.,TRBV20-1,TGCAGTGCTGCCTCCAGGGTTAAGATGGAGGGGGGCTCCTACAATGAGCAGTTCTTC,CSAASRVKMEGGSYNEQFF
.,TRBJ2-1,.,TRBV20-1,TGCAGTGAGGGGGCGGGAGCGGGGAATGAGCAGTTCTTC,CSEGAGAGNEQFF
TRBD1,TRBJ2-3,few,TRBV27,TGTGCCAGCAGTTTATCGATCTGGGGACAGCCGGATGCCACAGATACGCAGTATTTT,CASSLSIWGQPDATDTQYF
TRBD1,TRBJ1-2,many,TRBV5-6,TGTGCCAGCAGCGACACAGGGGGCAATGGCTACACCTTC,CASSDTGGNGYTF
TRBD2,TRBJ2-1,.,TRBV9,TGTGCCAGCAGTGCTAGCGGGAGAAGCAATGAGCAGTTCTTC,CASSASGRSNEQFF
.,TRBJ1-3,few,TRBV12-3/TRBV12-4,TGTGCCAGCAGTTTTGCAGGGCGCTCTGGAAACACCATATATTTT,CASSFAGRSGNTIYF
.,TRBJ1-5,.,TRBV5-8,TGTGCCAGCAGCTTGGGACAGCGGGAGCCCCAGCATTTT,CASSLGQREPQHF
.,TRBJ2-3,.,TRBV29-1,TGCAGCGTTGATATGGGAGATACGCAGTATTTT,CSVDMGDTQYF
.,TRBJ2-3,few,TRBV24-1,TGTGCCACCAGTGACAACGGGGGAACCACAGATACGCAGTATTTT,CATSDNGGTTDTQYF
TRBD1,TRBJ1-1,many,TRBV12-3/TRBV12-4,TGTGCCAGCACCCTCGACAGGGCGAACACTGAAGCTTTCTTT,CASTLDRANTEAFF
TRBD2,TRBJ2-1,few,TRBV6-1,TGTGCCAGCAGTGTGGAGCGGGGGAGCTCCTACAATGAGCAGTTCTTC,CASSVERGSSYNEQFF
TRBD1,TRBJ2-1,many,TRBV7-8,TGTGCCAGCAGCTTAACAGGGGCGAAAAGCTCCTACAATGAGCAGTTCTTC,CASSLTGAKSSYNEQFF
TRBD1,TRBJ1-5,.,TRBV9,TGTGCCAGCAGCGTAGTCGGACAGGGGACCTCGTGGCCCCAGCATTTT,CASSVVGQGTSWPQHF
TRBD2,TRBJ2-3,.,TRBV20-1,TGCAGTGCTATTTTTTTGACTAGCGGGAACCAACTTAGCACAGATACGCAGTATTTT,CSAIFLTSGNQLSTDTQYF
TRBD2,TRBJ2-1,few,TRBV4-2,TGTGCCAGCAGCACACACGGACTAGCGGGCTCCAATGAGCAGTTCTTC,CASSTHGLAGSNEQFF
.,TRBJ2-1,.,TRBV28,TGTGCCAGCAGTTTATCCCAGGGCTCCCGGAATGAGCAGTTCTTC,CASSLSQGSRNEQFF
TRBD1,TRBJ1-1,many,TRBV29-1,TGCAGCGTTGTTATGGGGACAGGGGTTAGCGCTTTCTTT,CSVVMGTGVSAFF
TRBD2,TRBJ2-5,few,TRBV27,TGTGCCAGCAGTTTCGGAGCCGGGACTAGCGGGAGTGTGACCCAGTACTTC,CASSFGAGTSGSVTQYF
.,TRBJ2-5,.,TRBV5-1,TGCGCCAGCAGCTTGCAGCCAGGGGGGCAAGAGACCCAGTACTTC,CASSLQPGGQETQYF
TRBD2,TRBJ2-5,.,TRBV20-1,TGCTGTGCTCCCTCTCTCGGGGGGGCATCTAAAGAGACCCAGTACTTC,CCAPSLGGASKETQYF
TRBD2,TRBJ2-3,.,TRBV28,TGTGCCAGCAGTTTGGGAGGGGCCCCTGGCACAGATACGCAGTATTTT,CASSLGGAPGTDTQYF
TRBD1,TRBJ1-6,.,TRBV20-1,TGCAGTGCTAGGGCCACCCAGAGGGACAGGCGTTCCTATAATTCACCCCTCCACTTT,CSARATQRDRRSYNSPLHF
TRBD1,TRBJ1-5,.,TRBV7-3,TGTGCCAGCAGCCTCGATGGAAGGGGGCGCGACCATGGCAATCAGCCCCAGCATTTT,CASSLDGRGRDHGNQPQHF
TRBD2,TRBJ2-1,many,TRBV29-1,TGCAGCGTTGTGGGACTAGCTGAGCAGTTCTTC,CSVVGLAEQFF
.,TRBJ2-3,many,TRBV29-1,TGCAGCGTTGAGTCCCCAGATACGCAGTATTTT,CSVESPDTQYF
TRBD2,TRBJ2-1,.,TRBV9,TGTGCCAGCAGCCATACTAGCGGGAGCTACAATGAGCAGTTCTTC,CASSHTSGSYNEQFF
.,TRBJ1-3,.,TRBV18,TGTGCCAGCTCACCTACTCAGAGCTCTGGAAACACCATATATTTT,CASSPTQSSGNTIYF
.,TRBJ2-3,.,TRBV5-1,TGCGCCAGCAGCGAAGGGAGCGGCACAGATACGCAGTATTTT,CASSEGSGTDTQYF
.,TRBJ2-1,few,TRBV5-1,TGCGCCAGCAGCCCTATTTACAATGAGCAGTTCTTC,CASSPIYNEQFF
TRBD1,TRBJ2-6,.,TRBV11-2,TGTGCCAGCAGACGCGTTGGACAGGGGGCGCTTTCTGGGGCCAACGTCCTGACTTTC,CASRRVGQGALSGANVLTF
.,TRBJ1-3,.,TRBV5-1,TGCGCCAGCAGCCCCTGGACACCCACCTCTGGAAACACCATATATTTT,CASSPWTPTSGNTIYF
.,TRBJ2-5,few,TRBV7-8,TGTGCCAGCAGCCCCTACTTTGAGACCCAGTACTTC,CASSPYFETQYF
.,TRBJ2-3,few,TRBV5-1,TGCGCCAGCAGCTCCCCAAAAACACCAGATACGCAGTATTTT,CASSSPKTPDTQYF
.,TRBJ2-5,few,TRBV12-3/TRBV12-4,TGTGCCAGCAGCGCCGGGGGCCGAAGCGAGACCCAGTACTTC,CASSAGGRSETQYF
.,TRBJ1-1,few,TRBV18,TGTGCCAGCTCACCAGTCAGCAGCACTGAAGCTTTCTTT,CASSPVSSTEAFF
TRBD1,TRBJ2-1,.,TRBV10-3,TGTGCCGTCAGTGGGGGACAGGGCAGCTCCTACAATGAGCAGTTCTTC,CAVSGGQGSSYNEQFF
.,TRBJ2-3,.,TRBV27,TGTGCCAGCCTAAAAAGGGGGACAGATACGCAGTATTTT,CASLKRGTDTQYF
.,TRBJ1-2,.,TRBV20-1,TGCAGTGCCACCCCTGGCCAGGGTGGGCAGCCTGGCTACACCTTC,CSATPGQGGQPGYTF